Listed here is a single T cell receptor (beta chain). There is no known antigen for this receptor. No qualities accompany the bases; no much larger clone lies one base away. This record comes from a study of PD-1 blockade in mismatch repair-deficient tumors (dated by TCRdb to about 2017). Broadly, across the study: Between September 2013 and September 2016, the trial enrolled 85 to 100 consecutive patients with over nine mismatch repair-deficient cancer types, every one of whom had been previously treated and was progressing. Tumor-associated T cell clones in the peripheral blood of patients responding to PD-1 blockade were tracked using deep sequencing of TCR CDR3 regions. Findings and caveats that apply to the study as a whole: Rapid expansion after pembrolizumab followed by contraction, generally before radiologic responses, was shown by tumor-resident clones, which were often undetectable in blood before treatment.

There are 15 amino acids in the CDR3, from cysteine to phenylalanine inclusive. Just the 45-base CDR3 DNA is kept, in frame starting at base 1. Trimming removed 5 bases from V and 3 bases from J, leaving 16 bases between the germline ends. CDR1 and CDR2 are drawn from the germline V gene (reference sequence): SEHNR, FQNEAQ. To prepare the library, the immunoSEQ multiplex PCR assay was applied. TCRdb took over this immuneACCESS table, retaining in-frame rearrangements with V and J assigned. Such tables are incomplete; in checked studies, under half of the missing clones stem from an unresolved V gene, and the remainder is unexplained. The sample profile shows 77,000 or so clones; about four fifths of them were found once. 5% to 6.5% of the sample lies in the top ten. Mismatch repair deficiency in every enrolled patient was established by polymerase chain reaction or immunohistochemistry. A few patients who responded to pembrolizumab therapy underwent TCR sequencing. The phase II trial prospectively tested pembrolizumab PD-1 blockade in advanced mismatch repair-deficient cancers regardless of tissue of origin. Serial peripheral blood T cell samples were collected before and at multiple times after starting PD-1 blockade. The timing of each blood sample was reported as weeks after the first dose of pembrolizumab.

This chain joins TRBV7-9 to TRBJ2-5, with TRBD1 perhaps the D gene, on 6 matching bases. This receptor was taken from an adult with mismatch repair-deficient cancer. The sequencing here drew on peripheral blood, taken 44 weeks after starting pembrolizumab. The nucleotide sequence is given as TGTGCCAGCAGCCGCACCCGGGACAAGAAAGAGACCCAGTACTTC. This is translated as CASSRTRDKKETQYF.